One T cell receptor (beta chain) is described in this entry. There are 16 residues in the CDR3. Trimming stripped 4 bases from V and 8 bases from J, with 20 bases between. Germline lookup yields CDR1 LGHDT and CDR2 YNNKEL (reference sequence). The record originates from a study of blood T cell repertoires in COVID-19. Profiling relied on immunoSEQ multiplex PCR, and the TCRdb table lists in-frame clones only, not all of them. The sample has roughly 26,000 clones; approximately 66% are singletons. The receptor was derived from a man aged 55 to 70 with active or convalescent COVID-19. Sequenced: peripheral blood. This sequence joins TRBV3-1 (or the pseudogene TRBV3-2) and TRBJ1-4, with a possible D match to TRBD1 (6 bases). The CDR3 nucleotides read TGTGCCAGCAGCCCTAACCACGGCAGGGGAGGGGAAAAACTGTTTTTT. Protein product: CASSPNHGRGGEKLFF.